The 18 T cell receptor beta chains reported below all come from one sample, sequenced in a study of Ad26.COV2.S vaccination and SARS-CoV-2 variants. Sequencing used immunoSEQ multiplex PCR; TCRdb keeps in-frame clones, though not all of them. The sample yields 350,000 to 400,000 clones, approximately 90% seen once. This sample's treatment: 19 received Ad26.COV2.S at low or high dose, single or two shots; roughly five received placebo; per-sample allocation not given. Sampling occurred on day 63 after the first vaccine or placebo injection. The sample was peripheral blood, taken in a trial of Ad26.COV2.S vaccine versus placebo. The origin of the receptors is a person between 18 and 65 years old who received the Ad26.COV2.S COVID-19 vaccine or a placebo.

The gene calls are TRBV4-2 and TRBJ2-7, with 7 bases lining up with TRBD2. This CDR3 contains 17 residues. Losses at the gene ends were 0 bases for V and 0 bases for J; bases not matched to a gene: 8. From germline, CDR1 is LGHNA and CDR2 YNFKEQ. The CDR3 DNA reads as TGTGCCAGCAGCCAAGAAGGAATTAGCGGGCGCTCCTACGAGCAGTACTTC. Translating it yields CASSQEGISGRSYEQYF.

The V gene is TRBV7-9, the J gene TRBJ2-5; D is perhaps TRBD1 (5 bases). Trimming shortened V by 2 bases and J by 3 bases, and 16 bases separated the two germline ends. The CDR3 runs to 16 residues. Germline V gene sequence: CDR1 SEHNR, CDR2 FQNEAQ (reference sequence). The CDR3 nucleotides read TGTGCCAGCAGCTTACGCGGAGCAGGGCCTGAAGAGACCCAGTACTTC. Its translation: CASSLRGAGPEETQYF. Full variable domain (outside the CDR3, taken from reference TRBV7-9 and TRBJ2-5): DTGVSQNPRHKITKRGQNVTFRCDPISEHNRLYWYRQTLGQGPEFLTYFQNEAQLEKSRLLSDRFSAERPKGSFSTLEIQRTEQGDSAMYLCASSLRGAGPEETQYFGPGTRLLVL.

This clone was counted once. The rearrangement links TRBV7-3 to TRBJ2-3, with D uncertain. The CDR3 is 14 residues long. Trimming pared 5 bases from V and 0 bases from J, leaving 9 bases between. CDR1 and CDR2 from the germline V gene are SGHTA and FQGTGA. CDR3 in DNA: TGTGCCAGCAGCCTGCTATCTAGCACAGATACGCAGTATTTT. Translation: CASSLLSSTDTQYF.

The chain links TRBV6-5 to TRBJ1-1, with 7 nucleotides matching TRBD1. The CDR3 has 14 residues. Germline V gene sequence: CDR1 MNHEY, CDR2 SVGAGI. Unmatched junction bases numbered 6, after V lost 5 bases and J lost 3 bases. This CDR3 reads CASSRGGPDTEAFF. CDR3 bases: TGTGCCAGCAGTAGAGGGGGCCCAGACACTGAAGCTTTCTTT.

The rearrangement links TRBV27 to TRBJ2-5; D may correspond to TRBD1 or TRBD2 (5 bases each). Between the trimmed V and J ends, which lost 6 bases and 4 bases, there was a span of 21 bases. The CDR3 is 16 amino acids. CDR1 is MNHEY and CDR2 is SMNVEV in the germline V gene (reference sequence). DNA of the CDR3: TGTGCCAGCAGAAAAGCTGGGGACCCCCAGAGAGAGACCCAGTACTTC. This encodes CASRKAGDPQRETQYF.

The J gene is TRBJ2-5, the V gene TRBV5-8, with D perhaps TRBD1 (5 bases). Trimming took 2 bases from V and 5 from J, leaving 10 bases between them. This CDR3 has 13 residues. Germline CDR1 and CDR2: SGHTS and YDEGEE. In DNA, the CDR3 is TGTGCCAGCAGCTTAGGACAATTCGAGACCCAGTACTTC. Translated: CASSLGQFETQYF.

This chain uses TRBV15 with TRBJ1-2, with D tentatively TRBD1 (5 bases). Germline V CDR1 and CDR2: LNHNV, YYDKDF (reference sequence). This CDR3 has 14 amino acids. Trimming cost V 0 bases and J 7 bases, with 12 bases left between them. The DNA of the CDR3 is TGTGCCACCAGCAGAGATCGTGGGGGGTCTGGCTACACCTTC. Translating it yields CATSRDRGGSGYTF.

The V call is TRBV27, the J call TRBJ2-3; the match to TRBD2 covers 12 bases. Per germline, CDR1 MNHEY and CDR2 SMNVEV (reference sequence). V dropped 6 bases and J dropped 6; count of bases not matched to a gene: 4. The CDR3 sequence is 14 residues long. The CDR3 loop reads CASSYGTSGDTQYF. In nucleotides, the CDR3 is TGTGCCAGCAGCTACGGGACTAGCGGGGATACGCAGTATTTT.

The chain couples TRBV6-5 to TRBJ2-1; 8 bases match TRBD2. CDR1 and CDR2 (germline): MNHEY, SVGAGI. V shed 4 bases, J shed 3 bases, and the junction held 8 bases outside the gene matches. This CDR3 is 16 amino acids long. The CDR3 loop reads CASSSSGGGYYNEQFF. As DNA, the CDR3 is TGTGCCAGCAGTTCTTCCGGGGGGGGTTACTACAATGAGCAGTTCTTC.

Worth noting for this clone: The identical CDR3 is also encoded by other nucleotide sequences in the sample. The chain joins TRBV12-3 or TRBV12-4 to TRBJ2-7; D ambiguous. The V gene lost 6 bases and the J gene lost 2 bases, with 5 bases spanning the gap. The CDR3 contains 11 residues. This chain's CDR3 is CASSSTYEQYF. The CDR3 DNA follows: TGTGCCAGCAGCTCTACCTACGAGCAGTACTTC.

This clone was counted only a few times. The chain couples TRBV12-3 or TRBV12-4 to TRBJ1-5; D is possibly TRBD1 (6 bases). The CDR3 runs 12 residues. With 10 bases removed from V and 2 bases from J, the gap between germline ends came to 9 bases. The CDR3 spells CATRQGNQPQHF. In nucleotides, the CDR3 is TGTGCCACCCGACAGGGCAATCAGCCCCAGCATTTT.

The gene calls are TRBV4-1 and TRBJ2-5, with 9 bases aligning to TRBD2. The CDR3 spans 18 residues. With V trimmed by 6 bases and J by 4 bases, 18 bases remained unmatched. Germline assignment: CDR1 MGHRA and CDR2 YSYEKL. As DNA, the CDR3 is TGCGCCAGCAGGAGCGGGATTATGGGCGGGAGGGCTCGAGAGACCCAGTACTTC. This translates into CASRSGIMGGRARETQYF.

This clone appeared a single time. This chain uses TRBV4-2 with TRBJ1-5; 10 nucleotides align to TRBD1. This CDR3 spans 15 amino acids. Trimming at V came to 1 base and at J to 9 bases, leaving 6 bases not matched to a gene. From germline, CDR1 is LGHNA and CDR2 YNFKEQ. CDR3 in amino acids: CASSQGGQGYRPQHF. The CDR3 bases are TGTGCCAGCAGCCAAGGGGGACAGGGGTATCGGCCCCAGCATTTT.

V and J are TRBV19 and TRBJ2-1; D is undetermined. Germline V CDR1 and CDR2: LNHDA, SQIVND (reference sequence). The CDR3 consists of 14 residues. The ends were cut back, 4 bases at V and 5 bases at J, with 12 bases in the middle. This CDR3 is CASSRGQRHNEQFF. Here the CDR3 DNA reads TGTGCCAGTAGTAGGGGTCAAAGGCACAATGAGCAGTTCTTC.

The rearrangement links TRBV7-9 to TRBJ2-7; D may be TRBD2 (6 bases). In germline, CDR1 is SEHNR, CDR2 FQNEAQ (reference sequence). The CDR3 spans 15 residues. The V gene lost 2 bases and the J gene lost 4 bases, with 15 bases spanning the gap. The CDR3 sequence: CASSLYGGGAYEQYF. The CDR3 DNA reads TGTGCCAGCAGCTTATACGGAGGAGGGGCGTACGAGCAGTACTTC. Filled out from reference TRBV7-9 and TRBJ2-7, the complete variable domain reads DTGVSQNPRHKITKRGQNVTFRCDPISEHNRLYWYRQTLGQGPEFLTYFQNEAQLEKSRLLSDRFSAERPKGSFSTLEIQRTEQGDSAMYLCASSLYGGGAYEQYFGPGTRLTVT.

The chain recombines TRBV12-3 or TRBV12-4 with TRBJ2-5; D possibly corresponds to TRBD1 (5 bases). Trimming cost V 6 bases and J 1 base, with 9 bases left between them. The CDR3 consists of 13 residues. The CDR3 loop reads CASRPTVQETQYF. The DNA for the CDR3 is TGTGCCAGCAGGCCGACAGTCCAAGAGACCCAGTACTTC.

The chain uses TRBV20-1 and TRBJ1-2, with D perhaps matching TRBD1 (6 bases). Germline CDR1 reads DFQATT; CDR2 reads SNEGSKA (reference sequence). This CDR3 comprises 14 residues. V shed 3 bases and J shed 4 bases, with 15 bases lying between them. The CDR3 is CSASGSRQVYGYTF. The CDR3 bases are TGCAGTGCTAGTGGGTCCCGACAGGTCTATGGCTACACCTTC.

This chain connects TRBV7-9 to TRBJ1-2; no firm D call. The V gene lost 4 bases and the J gene lost 13 bases, with 13 bases spanning the gap. Germline CDR1 SEHNR, CDR2 FQNEAQ (reference sequence). This CDR3 has 11 amino acids. The CDR3 loop reads CASSSFRDCTF. The CDR3 nucleotides are TGTGCCAGCAGCTCCTTCCGGGATTGCACCTTC.